A selection of T cell receptor beta chains follows, all from one sample in a study of shared clonotypes between healthy human individuals. The table came from immunoSEQ multiplex PCR; TCRdb's copy has only in-frame clones and leaves some out. The data contain some 2,500,000 clones, roughly 93% of them seen just once; the ten biggest clones take up about 0.39%. Sequencing was done on a sample of naive CD4+ T cells from PBMCs. The receptors were sampled from a man aged 18 to 35 in good health. Some clones in this sample may be carry-over from other donors' samples. The CDR3 runs from the conserved cysteine through the conserved F or W. A D gene is named only where the DNA matches it firmly. Where a row states a size, it is once, few, many or the class of an expanded clone; other rows omit it.

>NA|TRBJ1-3|NA|TRBV9
CASSPWIGNTIYF
TGTGCCAGCAGCCCTTGGATCGGAAACACCATATATTTT
>NA|TRBJ2-4|NA|TRBV27
CASSPRPAQQKNIQYF
TGTGCCAGCAGCCCCCGCCCGGCACAGCAAAAAAACATTCAGTACTTC
>NA|TRBJ2-1|TRBD2|TRBV18
CASSTPSGRTHEQFF
TGTGCCAGCTCCACCCCTAGCGGGAGGACCCATGAGCAGTTCTTC
>NA|TRBJ1-2|NA|TRBV9
CASSVVWGNYGYTF
TGTGCCAGCAGCGTAGTTTGGGGCAACTATGGCTACACCTTC
>NA|TRBJ2-5|NA|TRBV7-6
CASSLDPRALETQYF
TGTGCCAGCAGCTTAGACCCCAGGGCTCTAGAGACCCAGTACTTC
>NA|TRBJ2-2|NA|TRBV4-2
CASSPGTAGGGELFF
TGTGCCAGCAGCCCCGGGACGGCGGGTGGGGGGGAGCTGTTTTTT
>NA|TRBJ1-4|TRBD1|TRBV6-6
CASRPGQGIIGEKLFF
TGTGCCAGCAGACCGGGACAGGGGATTATTGGGGAAAAACTGTTTTTT
>NA|TRBJ2-7|NA|TRBV7-6
CASSSRTDLSYEQYF
TGTGCCAGCAGCTCGAGGACAGACCTCTCCTACGAGCAGTACTTC
>NA|TRBJ1-1|NA|TRBV30
CAWSVDSANTEAFF
TGTGCCTGGAGTGTCGATAGCGCGAACACTGAAGCTTTCTTT
>NA|TRBJ2-7|NA|TRBV5-4
CASSFGGIGEQYF
TGTGCCAGCAGCTTTGGGGGGATTGGCGAGCAGTACTTC
>NA|TRBJ2-1|TRBD2|TRBV5-4
CASSDRASGHNEQFF
TGTGCCAGCAGTGATCGGGCTAGCGGGCACAATGAGCAGTTCTTC
>NA|TRBJ1-2|NA|TRBV10-3
CAISDSLGNYTF
TGTGCCATCAGTGATTCCCTGGGGAACTACACCTTC
>once|TRBJ2-5|TRBD1|TRBV19
CASRRTGVETQYF
TGTGCCAGTAGAAGGACAGGGGTGGAGACCCAGTACTTC
>once|TRBJ2-1|NA|TRBV7-2
CASSLRESSYNEQFF
TGTGCCAGCAGCTTACGGGAGAGCTCCTACAATGAGCAGTTCTTC